This T cell receptor (beta chain) was sequenced in a study of cytomegalovirus exposure and HLA in healthy donors. The repertoire was sequenced with immunoSEQ multiplex PCR; TCRdb's copy has only in-frame clones and lacks some. In the table there are about 260,000 clones, 80% to 95% of which are singletons. V lost 0 bases and J 5 bases, leaving 16 bases between the germline ends. The CDR3 contains 17 residues. Germline-derived CDR1 and CDR2 are MGHRA and YSYEKL. This clone was seen just once. The specimen was PBMCs. The receptor was isolated from a woman in her twenties or thirties in good health and CMV-seronegative. This chain uses TRBV4-1 with TRBJ2-2, with D possibly TRBD1 on 6 matching bases. For the CDR3, the DNA is TGCGCCAGCAGCCAAGATTTTGTACAGGGTGGGACCGGGGAGCTGTTTTTT. This codes for CASSQDFVQGGTGELFF.